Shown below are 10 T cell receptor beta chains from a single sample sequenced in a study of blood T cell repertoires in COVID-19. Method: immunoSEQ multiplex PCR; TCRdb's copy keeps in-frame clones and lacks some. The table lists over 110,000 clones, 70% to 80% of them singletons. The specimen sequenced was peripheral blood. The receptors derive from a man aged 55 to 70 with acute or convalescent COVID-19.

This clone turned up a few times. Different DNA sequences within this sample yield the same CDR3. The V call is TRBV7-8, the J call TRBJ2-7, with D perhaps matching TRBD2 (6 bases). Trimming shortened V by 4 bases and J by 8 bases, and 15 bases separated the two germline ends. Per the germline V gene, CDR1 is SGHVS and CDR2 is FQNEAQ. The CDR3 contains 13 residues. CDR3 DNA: TGTGCCAGCAGCTGGGGGGTGGGCAACAAGCAGTACTTC. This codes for CASSWGVGNKQYF.

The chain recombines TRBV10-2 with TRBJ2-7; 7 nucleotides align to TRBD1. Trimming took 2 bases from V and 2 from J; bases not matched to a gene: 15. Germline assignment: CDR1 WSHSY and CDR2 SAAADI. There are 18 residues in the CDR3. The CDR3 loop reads CASSEPPDPRDSTYEQYF. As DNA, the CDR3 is TGCGCCAGCAGTGAGCCCCCCGATCCCCGGGACAGTACCTACGAGCAGTACTTC.

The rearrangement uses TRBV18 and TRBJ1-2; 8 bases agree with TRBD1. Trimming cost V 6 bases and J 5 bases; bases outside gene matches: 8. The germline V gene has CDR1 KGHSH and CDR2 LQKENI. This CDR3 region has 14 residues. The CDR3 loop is CASSTGTGDYGYTF. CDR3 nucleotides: TGTGCCAGCTCGACCGGGACAGGAGATTATGGCTACACCTTC.

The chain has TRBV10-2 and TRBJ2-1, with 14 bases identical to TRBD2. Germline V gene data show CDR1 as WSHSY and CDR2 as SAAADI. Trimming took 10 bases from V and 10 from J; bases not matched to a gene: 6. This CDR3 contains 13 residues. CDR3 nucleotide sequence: TGCGCCATCGGACTAGCGGGAGGAAGGGAGCAGTTCTTC. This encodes CAIGLAGGREQFF.

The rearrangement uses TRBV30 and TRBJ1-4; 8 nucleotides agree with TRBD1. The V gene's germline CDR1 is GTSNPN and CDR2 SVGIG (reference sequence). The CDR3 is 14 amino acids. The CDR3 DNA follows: TGTGCTGGGCGACATGGACAGGGTGGAGAAAAACTGTTTTTT. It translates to CAGRHGQGGEKLFF.

This CDR3 reads CASSIGGLYTGELFF. DNA for the CDR3: TGTGCCAGTAGTATAGGAGGGCTTTACACCGGGGAGCTGTTTTTT. This chain connects TRBV19 to TRBJ2-2; possibly TRBD2 for D (5 bases). The CDR3 loop spans 15 amino acids. Trimming pared 1 base from V and 3 bases from J, leaving 9 bases between. CDR1 is LNHDA, CDR2 SQIVND, per germline (reference sequence).

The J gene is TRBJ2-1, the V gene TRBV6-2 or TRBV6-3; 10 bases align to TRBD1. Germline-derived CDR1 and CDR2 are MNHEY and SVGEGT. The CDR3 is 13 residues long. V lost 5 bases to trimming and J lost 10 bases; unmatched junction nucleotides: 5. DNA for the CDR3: TGTGCCAGCAGTACCGGGACAGGGGACGAGCAGTTCTTC. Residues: CASSTGTGDEQFF.

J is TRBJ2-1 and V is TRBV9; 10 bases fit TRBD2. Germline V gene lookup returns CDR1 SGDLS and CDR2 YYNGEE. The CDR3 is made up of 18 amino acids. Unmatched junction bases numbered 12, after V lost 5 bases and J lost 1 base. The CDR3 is CASSESGRAVGSYNEQFF. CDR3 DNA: TGTGCCAGCAGTGAAAGCGGGAGGGCCGTGGGGTCCTACAATGAGCAGTTCTTC.

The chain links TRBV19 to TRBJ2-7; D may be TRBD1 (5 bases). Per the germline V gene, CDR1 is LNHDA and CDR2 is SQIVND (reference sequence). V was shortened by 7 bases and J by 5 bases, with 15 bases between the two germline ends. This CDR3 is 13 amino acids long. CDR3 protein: CASTQRGVDEQYF. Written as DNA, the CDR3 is TGTGCCAGTACCCAAAGGGGCGTGGACGAGCAGTACTTC.

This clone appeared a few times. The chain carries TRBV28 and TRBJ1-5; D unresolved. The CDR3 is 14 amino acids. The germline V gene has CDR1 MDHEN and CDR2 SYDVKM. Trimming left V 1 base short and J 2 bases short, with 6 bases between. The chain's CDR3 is CASSLLEGNQPQHF. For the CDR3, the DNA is TGTGCCAGCAGTTTATTGGAGGGCAATCAGCCCCAGCATTTT.